Sequencing of this T cell receptor beta chain was carried out in a study of shared clonotypes between healthy human individuals. Study details: Three CD4 naive, three CD4 memory, two CD8 naive and one CD8 memory plate were used per donor.

Note on this clone: Its antigen is unidentified.

Overall study findings and caveats: On the whole, naive subsets had larger estimated richness than memory subsets had.

An even split of each subset's genomic DNA across several immunoSEQ plates was performed. Template for every sorted-subset replicate PCR totaled approximately 200 ng DNA, around 33,000 T cell genomes. TCRdb keeps only in-frame clones here, not all; method: immunoSEQ multiplex PCR. The data contain 70,000 to 95,000 clones, about 65% of them singletons. CDR1 MGHDK and CDR2 SYGVNS come from the germline V gene. The trim removed 3 bases at V and 5 bases at J, leaving 5 bases unmatched. This CDR3 region has 15 residues. The V and J genes are TRBV25-1 and TRBJ2-1, with TRBD2 matching 9 bases. What was sequenced was memory CD8+ T cells sorted from blood. Stated subset: CD45RO+ cells pooled with CCR7-negative TemRA cells. This clonotype originated in a man aged 25 to 40 in good health. Here the CDR3 DNA reads TGTGCCAGCAGTGAGACTAGCGGATACGACAATGAGCAGTTCTTC. This translates into CASSETSGYDNEQFF.